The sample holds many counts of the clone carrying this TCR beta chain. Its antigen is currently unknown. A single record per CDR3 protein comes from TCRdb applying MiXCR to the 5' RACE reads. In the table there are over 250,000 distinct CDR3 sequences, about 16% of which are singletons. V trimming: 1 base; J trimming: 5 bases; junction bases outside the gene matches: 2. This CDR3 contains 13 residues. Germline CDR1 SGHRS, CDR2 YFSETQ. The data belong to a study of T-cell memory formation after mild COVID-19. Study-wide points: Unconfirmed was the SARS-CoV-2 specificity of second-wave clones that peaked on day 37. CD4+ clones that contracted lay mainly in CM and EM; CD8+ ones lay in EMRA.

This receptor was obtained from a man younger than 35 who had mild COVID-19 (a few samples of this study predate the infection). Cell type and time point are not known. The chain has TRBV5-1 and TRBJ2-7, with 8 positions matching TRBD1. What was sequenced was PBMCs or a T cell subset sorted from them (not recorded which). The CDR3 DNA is TGCGCCAGCAGCTTGCAGGGGGCGGACGAGCAGTACTTC. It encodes CASSLQGADEQYF.